Listed here is a single T cell receptor (beta chain). The antigen is not known. The data belong to a study of T cells in Graves' hyperthyroidism and ophthalmopathy. Amplification of TCR beta CDR3 regions was performed using RNA transcripts as template. The study used the HTBI primer set for a first-round RT-PCR of the TCR CDR3. TCRdb independently ran MiXCR on the multiplex PCR reads; one entry per CDR3 protein. The table lists under 550,000 distinct CDR3 sequences, about 20% of them singletons. Based on clinical symptoms, serum thyroxine and TRAb, thyroid ultrasound and orbital computed tomography, diagnoses were reached. The PBMCs were taken from roughly 9.3 ml of fresh peripheral blood. Between the trimmed V and J ends, which lost 3 bases and 4 bases, there was a span of 12 bases. The length of the CDR3 is 14 residues. CDR1 is WNHNN, CDR2 SYGVQD, per germline (reference sequence). Study-wide results and caveats: Median prediction lead before ophthalmopathy onset was roughly 6 months with the model.

The source of this sequence is a man aged 35-49 years with Graves' ophthalmopathy. The sample taken for sequencing was blood. The chain is built from TRBV10-1 and TRBJ1-1; D may be TRBD1 (5 bases). CDR3 residues: CASSEGALGTEAFF. CDR3 nucleotides: TGCGCCAGCAGTGAAGGGGCCTTGGGCACTGAAGCTTTCTTT.